This T cell receptor beta chain was sequenced in a study of CD8 T cells in Susac syndrome. The germline gives CDR1 LGHDT, CDR2 YNNKEL (reference sequence). V shed 5 bases and J 6 bases; nucleotides not matched to a gene: 4. The CDR3 contains 15 residues. Overall study results and limits: The total CD8+ repertoires contained under 20 Susac-specific public clones, and the CD8+ TEMRA repertoires contained about five. The study acknowledged a relatively small number of individuals in its TCR sequencing and HLA analysis. Expansion of Susac CD8+ clones peaked in TEMRA cells and in active patients.

An input of roughly 0.5 to 1 ug of RNA was subjected to reverse transcription using random hexamers. Amplification of TCR beta CDR3 was carried out by immunoSEQ multiplex PCR, which covered 54 Vbeta and 13 Jbeta segments. TCRdb re-derived calls from the immunoSEQ multiplex PCR reads in MiXCR, one entry per CDR3 protein. Among about 140,000 distinct CDR3 sequences listed, 95% were seen once. On this clonotype itself: Antigen specificity is unknown.

The chain links TRBV3-1 to TRBJ2-2; 12 positions agree with TRBD2. The TCR was taken from a human donor with Susac syndrome. The source material was CD8+ T cells from PBMCs. This CDR3 reads CASSDRLAGAGELFF. For the CDR3, the DNA is TGTGCCAGCAGCGACCGACTAGCGGGAGCCGGGGAGCTGTTTTTT.